This T cell receptor (beta chain) was retrieved from a study of PD-1 blockade in classical Hodgkin lymphoma. Study results and limitations: CD8+ TCR diversity did not rise significantly by C4D1, unlike CD4+. Patients with a complete response exhibited baseline diversity comparable to newly diagnosed patients.

The CDR3 is 15 residues long. V lost 3 bases and J 3 bases, leaving 15 bases between the germline ends. The germline V gene encodes CDR1 KGHSH and CDR2 LQKENI. Brentuximab vedotin exposure varied among the patients, all of whom had relapsed after autologous stem cell transplantation. The study isolated CD8+ T cells from thawed PBMCs by magnetic negative selection. Best responses included complete response and partial response; otherwise, the best response was progressive disease. Clones were sequenced by immunoSEQ multiplex PCR, and TCRdb holds only the in-frame ones, with some missing. The table shows some 4,500 clones, with over 70% occurring only once. On this clone: What it binds is unknown.

The chain joins TRBV18 to TRBJ2-7; D gene uncertain. The receptor was isolated from a human donor with classical Hodgkin lymphoma. Sequenced here: CD8+ T cells from blood, sampled at baseline. CDR3 amino acids: CASSPGSSIYYEQYF. The CDR3 coding sequence is TGTGCCAGCTCACCCGGGTCTTCGATATACTACGAGCAGTACTTC.